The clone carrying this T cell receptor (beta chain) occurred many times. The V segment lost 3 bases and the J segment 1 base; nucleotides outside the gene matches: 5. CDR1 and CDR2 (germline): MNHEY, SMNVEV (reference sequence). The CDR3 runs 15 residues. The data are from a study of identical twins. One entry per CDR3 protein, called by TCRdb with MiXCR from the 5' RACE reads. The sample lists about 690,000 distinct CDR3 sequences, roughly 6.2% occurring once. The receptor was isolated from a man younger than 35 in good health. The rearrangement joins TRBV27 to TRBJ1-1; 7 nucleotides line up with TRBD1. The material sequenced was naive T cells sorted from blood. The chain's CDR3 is CASSFTQGSNTEAFF. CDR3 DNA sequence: TGTGCCAGCAGTTTCACACAGGGGTCGAACACTGAAGCTTTCTTT.